Sequencing of this TCR beta chain was carried out in a study of blood T cells in healthy people across ages. The authors ran a second PCR of about 7 to 11 cycles using a sample-barcoded 5' primer and a J-beta primer mix. TCRdb itself ran the 5' RACE reads through MiXCR, one entry per CDR3 protein. The sample holds around 800,000 distinct CDR3 sequences, about 53% seen once. Note on this clonotype: Its antigen is not identified.

The length of the CDR3 is 18 residues. The V segment lost 3 bases and the J segment 10 bases; nucleotides outside the gene matches: 17. Germline V gene data show CDR1 as DFQATT and CDR2 as SNEGSKA (reference sequence). For every donor, a draw yielded about 9.7 milliliters of peripheral blood. A minimum of 7 million PBMCs was isolated per sample. Broader study findings: Researchers report that TCR beta diversity correlated strongly with naive T cell percentage. There were more naive CD4+ cells and higher diversity in long-lived donors than in aged donors.

The V and J genes are TRBV20-1 and TRBJ2-1; 14 bases map to TRBD2. This receptor was obtained from a man older than 75 in good health. Input material: blood. The CDR3 DNA reads as TGCAGTGCTAGCCAACCTCGGGGGACTAGCGGGAGTAGAAACGAGCAGTTCTTC. Amino acids: CSASQPRGTSGSRNEQFF.